These T cell receptor beta chains were read from a single sample in a study of spatial heterogeneity in lung cancer. Via MiXCR, TCRdb re-called the 5' RACE reads, giving one row per CDR3 protein. This table has roughly 18,000 distinct CDR3 sequences, about 18% appearing once. Here the sequenced sample was PBMCs, taken at follow-up. Source of these receptors: a male donor with early-stage non-small cell lung cancer. The CDR3 runs from the conserved cysteine through the conserved F or W. The order of the fields is J gene, clone size, V gene, D gene, CDR3 DNA, CDR3 protein. D genes are given only for firm matches. Expanded clones get a size class; other rows say once, few or many, or leave the size out.

j_call: TRBJ2-7; clone_size: many; v_call: TRBV4-1; d_call: TRBD2; cdr3_nt: TGCGCCAGCAGCCAAGGAAGAATGCGGGGGGGCGATCCGAGGTACGAGCAGTACTTC; cdr3_aa: CASSQGRMRGGDPRYEQYF
j_call: TRBJ2-5; clone_size: -; v_call: TRBV6-2/TRBV6-3; d_call: -; cdr3_nt: TGTGCCAGCAGCTCCGGGGGGACACAAGAGACCCAGTACTTC; cdr3_aa: CASSSGGTQETQYF
j_call: TRBJ2-3; clone_size: -; v_call: TRBV12-3/TRBV12-4; d_call: TRBD2; cdr3_nt: TGTGCCAGCAGAAGCGGACTAGCGGCGAGAACAGATACGCAGTATTTT; cdr3_aa: CASRSGLAARTDTQYF
j_call: TRBJ2-7; clone_size: medium-sized; v_call: TRBV6-2/TRBV6-3; d_call: -; cdr3_nt: TGTGCCAGCAGTTACTCTTGGTCCTACGAGCAGTACTTC; cdr3_aa: CASSYSWSYEQYF
j_call: TRBJ2-1; clone_size: few; v_call: TRBV4-3; d_call: -; cdr3_nt: TGCGCCAGCAGCCAAGGACAGGCAATTTCCTACAATGAGCAGTTCTTC; cdr3_aa: CASSQGQAISYNEQFF
j_call: TRBJ2-7; clone_size: -; v_call: TRBV4-1; d_call: -; cdr3_nt: TGCGCCAGCAGCCAACTACAAAGCTACGAGCAGTACTTC; cdr3_aa: CASSQLQSYEQYF
j_call: TRBJ1-5; clone_size: medium-sized; v_call: TRBV12-3/TRBV12-4; d_call: -; cdr3_nt: TGTGCCAGCAGTTTATGGAAATTCGGGAAGGGGGGCAATCAGCCCCAGCATTTT; cdr3_aa: CASSLWKFGKGGNQPQHF
j_call: TRBJ2-5; clone_size: many; v_call: TRBV18; d_call: TRBD1; cdr3_nt: TGTGCCAGCTCACCACCCTCGGGACAGCAAGAGACCCAGTACTTC; cdr3_aa: CASSPPSGQQETQYF
j_call: TRBJ2-3; clone_size: few; v_call: TRBV20-1; d_call: TRBD1; cdr3_nt: TGCAGTGCGCTACCCGCCGGGACAGGGTACACAGATACGCAGTATTTT; cdr3_aa: CSALPAGTGYTDTQYF
j_call: TRBJ2-3; clone_size: few; v_call: TRBV20-1; d_call: -; cdr3_nt: TGCAGTGCTGATCAGGGGATCACAGATACGCAGTATTTT; cdr3_aa: CSADQGITDTQYF
j_call: TRBJ2-2; clone_size: -; v_call: TRBV4-2; d_call: -; cdr3_nt: TGTGCCAGCAGCCAAGACTTCAGGGGTGACACCGGGGAGCTGTTTTTT; cdr3_aa: CASSQDFRGDTGELFF
j_call: TRBJ1-1; clone_size: few; v_call: TRBV19; d_call: -; cdr3_nt: TGTGCCAGTAGTATCGGTCCGAACACTGAAGCTTTCTTT; cdr3_aa: CASSIGPNTEAFF
j_call: TRBJ2-5; clone_size: -; v_call: TRBV5-1; d_call: TRBD2; cdr3_nt: TGCGCCAGCAGCTTGGGGACTAGCGGGGTAGAGACCCAGTACTTC; cdr3_aa: CASSLGTSGVETQYF
j_call: TRBJ1-4; clone_size: many; v_call: TRBV2; d_call: -; cdr3_nt: TGTGCCAGCACCGGGACGGGTTTTAATGAAAAACTGTTTTTT; cdr3_aa: CASTGTGFNEKLFF
j_call: TRBJ1-3; clone_size: few; v_call: TRBV7-9; d_call: -; cdr3_nt: TGTGCCAGCAGCCCACCTATCCTAGGCTCTGGAAACACCATATATTTT; cdr3_aa: CASSPPILGSGNTIYF
j_call: TRBJ2-2; clone_size: few; v_call: TRBV9; d_call: -; cdr3_nt: TGTGCCAGCAGCGCCCGAAAGGTCACCGGGGAGCTGTTTTTT; cdr3_aa: CASSARKVTGELFF
j_call: TRBJ2-5; clone_size: few; v_call: TRBV20-1; d_call: -; cdr3_nt: TGCAGTGCTAGAGATCGGGTCCGACAGGCGGGGGAGACCCAGTACTTC; cdr3_aa: CSARDRVRQAGETQYF
j_call: TRBJ2-2; clone_size: -; v_call: TRBV12-3/TRBV12-4; d_call: TRBD1; cdr3_nt: TGTGCCAGCAGTCCCCAACAGGGGGCCACCGGGGAGCTGTTTTTT; cdr3_aa: CASSPQQGATGELFF
j_call: TRBJ1-3; clone_size: -; v_call: TRBV2; d_call: -; cdr3_nt: TGTGCCAGCAGTGATGGCTTACCTGGAAACACCATATATTTT; cdr3_aa: CASSDGLPGNTIYF
j_call: TRBJ1-4; clone_size: -; v_call: TRBV20-1; d_call: -; cdr3_nt: TGCAGTGCTAGAGCTTTTATACCGGACCAAGGTGAAAAACTGTTTTTT; cdr3_aa: CSARAFIPDQGEKLFF
j_call: TRBJ1-5; clone_size: many; v_call: TRBV6-6; d_call: -; cdr3_nt: TGTGCCACCCGCCAGGTGGAGAGTCAGCCCCAGCATTTT; cdr3_aa: CATRQVESQPQHF
j_call: TRBJ2-1; clone_size: -; v_call: TRBV19; d_call: -; cdr3_nt: TGTGCCAGTAGCACACTCCCACGGGGCAATGAGCAGTTCTTC; cdr3_aa: CASSTLPRGNEQFF
j_call: TRBJ2-7; clone_size: many; v_call: TRBV23-1; d_call: TRBD2; cdr3_nt: TGCGCCAGCAGTCAATGGGCTAGCGGGGGTTACGAGCAGTACTTC; cdr3_aa: CASSQWASGGYEQYF
j_call: TRBJ2-7; clone_size: -; v_call: TRBV15; d_call: -; cdr3_nt: TGTGCCACCATACCTCACCTCGGGGGCGGGTTGTCCTACGAGCAGTACTTC; cdr3_aa: CATIPHLGGGLSYEQYF
j_call: TRBJ2-4; clone_size: many; v_call: TRBV3-1; d_call: TRBD2; cdr3_nt: TGTGCCAGCAGCCCGACGGAGCGGGGTGAAAACATTCAGTACTTC; cdr3_aa: CASSPTERGENIQYF
j_call: TRBJ1-2; clone_size: few; v_call: TRBV7-9; d_call: -; cdr3_nt: TGTGCCAGCAGCTTGGGGTTAGGGGTCTATGGCTACACCTTC; cdr3_aa: CASSLGLGVYGYTF
j_call: TRBJ1-4; clone_size: -; v_call: TRBV5-1; d_call: TRBD1; cdr3_nt: TGCGCCAGCAGCGCGGGACAGGGCGGAGAGGAAAAACTGTTTTTT; cdr3_aa: CASSAGQGGEEKLFF
j_call: TRBJ2-7; clone_size: few; v_call: TRBV7-6; d_call: -; cdr3_nt: TGTGCCAGCAGCTCGGGACGGGTCTACGAGCAGTACTTC; cdr3_aa: CASSSGRVYEQYF
j_call: TRBJ2-1; clone_size: once; v_call: TRBV5-1; d_call: TRBD2; cdr3_nt: TGCGCCAGCAGCCCATATCTAAGCGGGGGGTCTTCGAATGAGCAGTTCTTC; cdr3_aa: CASSPYLSGGSSNEQFF
j_call: TRBJ1-1; clone_size: many; v_call: TRBV3-1; d_call: -; cdr3_nt: TGTGCCAGCAGCCGATACCTCGGGACCACCACTGAAGCTTTCTTT; cdr3_aa: CASSRYLGTTTEAFF
j_call: TRBJ2-3; clone_size: many; v_call: TRBV24-1; d_call: -; cdr3_nt: TGTGCCACCAGTGATCCTCGAGGGGCGAGCACAGATACGCAGTATTTT; cdr3_aa: CATSDPRGASTDTQYF
j_call: TRBJ2-4; clone_size: many; v_call: TRBV3-1; d_call: -; cdr3_nt: TGTGCCAGCAGCCAAGCAGAAAACATTCAGTACTTC; cdr3_aa: CASSQAENIQYF
j_call: TRBJ2-7; clone_size: -; v_call: TRBV10-3; d_call: -; cdr3_nt: TGTGCCATAAGGGGACGGCTAAGTTACGAGCAGTACTTC; cdr3_aa: CAIRGRLSYEQYF
j_call: TRBJ1-6; clone_size: medium-sized; v_call: TRBV3-1; d_call: -; cdr3_nt: TGTGCCAGCAGCCACTGGGAAGGACTCAGCTCCTATAATTCACCCCTCCACTTT; cdr3_aa: CASSHWEGLSSYNSPLHF
j_call: TRBJ2-2; clone_size: few; v_call: TRBV3-1; d_call: -; cdr3_nt: TGTGCCAGCGCGGATTACACCGGGGAGCTGTTTTTT; cdr3_aa: CASADYTGELFF
j_call: TRBJ2-2; clone_size: few; v_call: TRBV5-6; d_call: -; cdr3_nt: TGTGCCAGCAGCGGAGGCGGGTGGGCGAACACCGGGGAGCTGTTTTTT; cdr3_aa: CASSGGGWANTGELFF
j_call: TRBJ1-2; clone_size: medium-sized; v_call: TRBV2; d_call: -; cdr3_nt: TGTGCCAGCAGTGAGATAGGAGGCTACACCTTC; cdr3_aa: CASSEIGGYTF
j_call: TRBJ2-2; clone_size: -; v_call: TRBV20-1; d_call: -; cdr3_nt: TGCAGTGCTAGATCTGAGAACACCGGGGAGCTGTTTTTT; cdr3_aa: CSARSENTGELFF
j_call: TRBJ2-3; clone_size: many; v_call: TRBV11-2; d_call: -; cdr3_nt: TGTGCCAGCAGCTCCCCAATGGGCCGACCCGCAGATACGCAGTATTTT; cdr3_aa: CASSSPMGRPADTQYF
j_call: TRBJ1-2; clone_size: -; v_call: TRBV6-2/TRBV6-3; d_call: -; cdr3_nt: TGTGCCAGCAGTTCCCCCCGCGAACAGGTCGCCTATGGCTACACCTTC; cdr3_aa: CASSSPREQVAYGYTF
j_call: TRBJ2-2; clone_size: many; v_call: TRBV6-2/TRBV6-3; d_call: TRBD2; cdr3_nt: TGTGCCAGCAGTTTAGCGGGGGGGTACACCGGGGAGCTGTTTTTT; cdr3_aa: CASSLAGGYTGELFF
j_call: TRBJ2-3; clone_size: -; v_call: TRBV20-1; d_call: -; cdr3_nt: TGCAGTGCTATCAGAGAGGGTCGGACTAATACGCAGTATTTT; cdr3_aa: CSAIREGRTNTQYF
j_call: TRBJ2-7; clone_size: medium-sized; v_call: TRBV11-2; d_call: -; cdr3_nt: TGTGCCAGCAGCTTAGCCGGGACTGGAGAGCAGTACTTC; cdr3_aa: CASSLAGTGEQYF